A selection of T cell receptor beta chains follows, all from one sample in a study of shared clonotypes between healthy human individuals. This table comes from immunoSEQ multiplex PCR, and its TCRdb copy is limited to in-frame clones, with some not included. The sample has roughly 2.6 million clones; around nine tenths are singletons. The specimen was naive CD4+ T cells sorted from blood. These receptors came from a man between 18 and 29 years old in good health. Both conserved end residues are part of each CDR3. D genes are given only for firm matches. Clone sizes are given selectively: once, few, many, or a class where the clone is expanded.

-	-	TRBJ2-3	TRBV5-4	TGTGCCAGCCGGGGCCGCGGGAGCACAGATACGCAGTATTTT	CASRGRGSTDTQYF
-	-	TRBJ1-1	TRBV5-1	TGCGCCAGCAGCTTGGACCCACAGGTTAAGAACACTGAAGCTTTCTTT	CASSLDPQVKNTEAFF
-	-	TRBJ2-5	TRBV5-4	TGTGCCAGCAGCCCCAGGACCGAGGCAGAGACCCAGTACTTC	CASSPRTEAETQYF
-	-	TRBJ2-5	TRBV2	TGTGCCAGCAGTGGACAGCTCCAAGAGACCCAGTACTTC	CASSGQLQETQYF
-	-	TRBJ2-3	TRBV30	TGTGCCTGGAGTCCCCAGGGTTTAGATACGCAGTATTTT	CAWSPQGLDTQYF
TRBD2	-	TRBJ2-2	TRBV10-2	TGCGCCAGTTCAGCGGGAGCGAACACCGGGGAGCTGTTTTTT	CASSAGANTGELFF
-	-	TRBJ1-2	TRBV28	TGTGCCAGCAGAAAGTCAGGGAGGCAGGGCTACACCTTC	CASRKSGRQGYTF
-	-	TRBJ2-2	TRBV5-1	TGCGCCAGCAGCTTGAGAGACGCCAGAGACACCGGGGAGCTGTTTTTT	CASSLRDARDTGELFF
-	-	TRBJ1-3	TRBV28	TGTGCCAGCAGAGCCGGGGGCACCATATATTTT	CASRAGGTIYF
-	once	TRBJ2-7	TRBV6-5	TGTGCCAGCAGTTACTCTCGAGCCCAGAGAGCCTACGAGCAGTACTTC	CASSYSRAQRAYEQYF
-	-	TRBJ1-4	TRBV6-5	TGTGCCAGCAGGGATGAAAAACTGTTTTTT	CASRDEKLFF
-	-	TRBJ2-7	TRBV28	TGTGCCAGCAGTTTTCAGGGACGAAGCCGCTACGAGCAGTACTTC	CASSFQGRSRYEQYF
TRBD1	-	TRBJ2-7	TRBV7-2	TGTGCCAGCAGCTTAGACGGGACAGGGGTCTACGAGCAGTACTTC	CASSLDGTGVYEQYF
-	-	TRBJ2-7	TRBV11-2	TGTGCCAGCAGACCCGCGGGCGGGACGACCTACGAGCAGTACTTC	CASRPAGGTTYEQYF
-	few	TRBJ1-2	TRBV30	TGTGCCTGGAGTATGACAGGCCGTGGCTACACCTTC	CAWSMTGRGYTF
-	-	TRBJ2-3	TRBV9	TGTGCCAGCAGCGTAGCAAAGTCTAGCACAGATACGCAGTATTTT	CASSVAKSSTDTQYF
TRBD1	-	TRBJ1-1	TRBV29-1	TGCAGCGTGAGACAGGGGGAGAACACTGAAGCTTTCTTT	CSVRQGENTEAFF
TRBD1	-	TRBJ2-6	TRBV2	TGTGCCAGCAGTGCCGGGACAGGACTGGATGCAGGTTTC	CASSAGTGLDAGF
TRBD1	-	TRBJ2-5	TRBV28	TGTGCCAGCACTGGGACAGGGTTTCAAGAGACCCAGTACTTC	CASTGTGFQETQYF
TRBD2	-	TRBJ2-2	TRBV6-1	TGTGCCAGCAGTGTAGCGGGAGTTAGTGGCGGGGAGCTGTTTTTT	CASSVAGVSGGELFF
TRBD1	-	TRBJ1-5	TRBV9	TGTGCCAGCAGCCGAGGACAGGACTCTCAGCCCCAGCATTTT	CASSRGQDSQPQHF
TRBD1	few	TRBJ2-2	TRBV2	TGTGCCAGCAGTGTCGACAGGGTGGGCGGGGAGCTGTTTTTT	CASSVDRVGGELFF
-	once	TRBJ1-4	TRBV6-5	TGTGCCAGCAGCCGGGGCGGCCAGGGAAATGAAAAACTGTTTTTT	CASSRGGQGNEKLFF
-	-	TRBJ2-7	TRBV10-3	TGTGCCATCAGTGCACGGACGGGCTCCTACGAGCAGTACTTC	CAISARTGSYEQYF
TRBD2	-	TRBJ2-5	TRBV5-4	TGTGCCAGCAGCGTGGGACTAGCGGAAGAGACCCAGTACTTC	CASSVGLAEETQYF
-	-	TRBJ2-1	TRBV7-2	TGTGCCAGCACCAAGGGCAGGGGAGGGAATGAGCAGTTCTTC	CASTKGRGGNEQFF
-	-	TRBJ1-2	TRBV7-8	TGTGCCAGCAGCTTAGAGGGCAGATCAGGCGGCTACACCTTC	CASSLEGRSGGYTF
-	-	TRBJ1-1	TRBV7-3	TGTGCCAGCAGCTTACAGGGTTACACTGAAGCTTTCTTT	CASSLQGYTEAFF
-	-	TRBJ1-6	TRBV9	TGTGCCAGCAGCGTGGCCAGTAATTCACCCCTCCACTTT	CASSVASNSPLHF
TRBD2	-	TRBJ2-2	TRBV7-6	TGTGCCAGCAGCATCCGCCCGGGACTAGCGGGAGGGCCGCGCACCGGGGAGCTGTTTTTT	CASSIRPGLAGGPRTGELFF
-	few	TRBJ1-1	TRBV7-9	TGTGCCAGCAAAGCCGGAACTGCAGTCAACACTGAAGCTTTCTTT	CASKAGTAVNTEAFF
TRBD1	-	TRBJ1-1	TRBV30	TGTGCCAGGGGGCGAGGGGCGAGCGTGAACACTGAAGCTTTCTTT	CARGRGASVNTEAFF
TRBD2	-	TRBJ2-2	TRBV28	TGTGCCAGCAGTTTATTGGGGGGGAGAGACACCGGGGAGCTGTTTTTT	CASSLLGGRDTGELFF
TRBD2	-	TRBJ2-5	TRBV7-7	TGTGCTAGCAGCCAGACGGAGCGGGGGGAGACCCAGTACTTC	CASSQTERGETQYF
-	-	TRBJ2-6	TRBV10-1	TGCGCCAGCAGTGACCCCAGGGGATCCGGGGCCAACGTCCTGACTTTC	CASSDPRGSGANVLTF
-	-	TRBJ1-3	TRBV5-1	TGCGCCAGCAGCTCCCACATGACCGGGACCGGAAACACCATATATTTT	CASSSHMTGTGNTIYF
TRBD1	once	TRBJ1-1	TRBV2	TGTGCCAGCAGTGCCAGGGGGCCAACAATAAACACTGAAGCTTTCTTT	CASSARGPTINTEAFF
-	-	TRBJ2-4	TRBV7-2	TGTGCCAGCAGCCCTAACAGAGCCGTAGCCAAAAACATTCAGTACTTC	CASSPNRAVAKNIQYF
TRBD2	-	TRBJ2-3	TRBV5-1	TGCGCCAGCAGCCAGCTAGCGGGAGTCGGGGTAGATACGCAGTATTTT	CASSQLAGVGVDTQYF
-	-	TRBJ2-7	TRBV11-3	TGTGCCAGCAGTTCGGGGGAGGACCACGAGCAGTACTTC	CASSSGEDHEQYF
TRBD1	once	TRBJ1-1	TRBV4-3	TGCGCCAGCAGCCAAGAACTGACAGGGGGGATGAACACTGAAGCTTTCTTT	CASSQELTGGMNTEAFF
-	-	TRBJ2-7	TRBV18	TGTGCCAGCTCACCGGCGGGGCTGGGGTACGAGCAGTACTTC	CASSPAGLGYEQYF
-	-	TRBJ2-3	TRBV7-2	TGTGCCTGTAGCAGGAGCACAGATACGCAGTATTTT	CACSRSTDTQYF
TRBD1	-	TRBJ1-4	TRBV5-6	TGTGCCAGCAGCTTGGGGACAGGGGGCAATGAAAAACTGTTTTTT	CASSLGTGGNEKLFF
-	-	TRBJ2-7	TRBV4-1	TGCGCCAGCAGCCTAGGGGGGGGAACCTACGAGCAGTACTTC	CASSLGGGTYEQYF
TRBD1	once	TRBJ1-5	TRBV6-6	TGTGCCAGCAGCCTAGGACAGGGGTTACAGCCCCAGCATTTT	CASSLGQGLQPQHF
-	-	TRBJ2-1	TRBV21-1	TGTGCCAGCAGCAATCTGGGGTCCCCCTACAATGAGCAGTTCTTC	CASSNLGSPYNEQFF
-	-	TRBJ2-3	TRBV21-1	TGTGCCAGCAGCAAGTTGCCTCGTGAGGGCAGGGGTGCCCCAGATACGCAGTATTTT	CASSKLPREGRGAPDTQYF
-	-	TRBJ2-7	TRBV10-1	TGCGCCAGCAGTGCCGGGCAGGGCTTCAACGAGCAGTACTTC	CASSAGQGFNEQYF
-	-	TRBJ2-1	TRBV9	TGTGCCAGCAGCCCTCTGTGGGGGAGCTCTAGTTACAATGAGCAGTTCTTC	CASSPLWGSSSYNEQFF
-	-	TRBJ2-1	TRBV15	TGTGCCACCAGCAGAGATAGCGGCTGGCTAGGCCCGGAGTTCTTC	CATSRDSGWLGPEFF
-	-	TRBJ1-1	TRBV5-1	TGCGCCAGCAGCCCGGGGACCACAGCTCCGAACACTGAAGCTTTCTTT	CASSPGTTAPNTEAFF
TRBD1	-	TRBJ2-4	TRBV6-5	TGTGCCAGCAGTAGACCAGGGGGCCCAAACATTCAGTACTTC	CASSRPGGPNIQYF
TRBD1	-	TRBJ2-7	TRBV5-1	TGCGCCAGCAGCAGGGACAGTACCTACGAGCAGTACTTC	CASSRDSTYEQYF
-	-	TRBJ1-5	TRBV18	TGTGCCAGCTCACGCGGTCTCAATCAGCCCCAGCATTTT	CASSRGLNQPQHF
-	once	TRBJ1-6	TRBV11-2	TGTGCCAGCAGTTCCAGGGTCTCCTATAATTCACCCCTCCACTTT	CASSSRVSYNSPLHF
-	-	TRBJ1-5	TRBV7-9	TGTGCCAGCAGCTTCGGGGGAAATCAGCCCCAGCATTTT	CASSFGGNQPQHF
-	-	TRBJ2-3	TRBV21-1	TGTGCCAGTGAGGGGGCTCGCGGCACAGATACGCAGTATTTT	CASEGARGTDTQYF